The 12 T cell receptor beta chains below were found in one sample sequenced in a study of T cell repertoires in cytomegalovirus infection (dated by TCRdb to the late 2010s). Instrument used: Illumina HiSeq 1500. Through fastp at Q25 and MiXCR, TCRdb rebuilt clones from the public reads, retaining in-frame beta chains. When rows share a CDR3 protein, they turn into one entry using the most common DNA and genes. The sample has about 190,000 distinct CDR3 sequences on record, 28% of them singletons. Jointly, the top ten make up roughly 31% of the sample. The sample taken for sequencing was PBMCs. Source of these receptors: a human donor in good health (CMV status not recorded). Some clones in this sample may be carry-over from other donors' samples.

This clonotype turned up a few times. This chain joins TRBV12-3 or TRBV12-4 and TRBJ2-1; D remains ambiguous. This CDR3 has 13 amino acids. The ends were cut back, 2 bases at V and 9 bases at J, with 11 bases in the middle. CDR3 nucleotides: TGTGCCAGCAGTTTAAAAGGTATAGGTGAGCAGTTCTTC. This gives the protein CASSLKGIGEQFF.

J is TRBJ1-1 and V is TRBV6-1; D unclear. The CDR3 is 13 residues long. CDR1 and CDR2 (germline): MNHNS, SASEGT. The V end was cut by 8 bases, the J end by 5 bases, with 15 bases between. The CDR3 region is CASVETVRTEAFF. The DNA for the CDR3 is TGTGCCAGCGTGGAAACAGTAAGAACTGAAGCTTTCTTT.

This clonotype was counted a few times. The J gene is TRBJ1-2, the V gene TRBV9, with TRBD1 identical over 7 bases. CDR3 size: 14 residues. From germline, CDR1 is SGDLS and CDR2 YYNGEE. J lost 6 bases, V lost 6 bases, and 11 bases had no gene match. Here the CDR3 DNA reads TGTGCCAGCAACCTTAGGACAGGCCGGGATGGCTACACCTTC. Residues: CASNLRTGRDGYTF.

In this sample, this clonotype turned up a few times. The chain carries TRBV6-1 and TRBJ1-1; D gene ambiguous. Germline values: CDR1 MNHNS, CDR2 SASEGT. V was trimmed by 2 bases and J by 1 base, leaving 8 bases between them. The CDR3 has 14 amino acids. CDR3: CASSERYSNTEAFF. CDR3 DNA: TGTGCCAGCAGTGAAAGATACTCGAACACTGAAGCTTTCTTT.

The chain couples TRBV2 to TRBJ2-2, with 8 bases that match TRBD2. Looked up from germline, CDR1 is SNHLY and CDR2 is FYNNEI. The CDR3 extends over 14 amino acids. The ends lost 11 bases at V and 6 bases at J; junction bases unmatched: 11. CDR3 coding DNA: TGTGCCGCCCGCCGAGGGACTAGTGCCGGGGAGCTGTTTTTT. Translating gives CAARRGTSAGELFF.

This chain uses TRBV11-2 with TRBJ2-3; no firm D call. Per germline, CDR1 SGHAT and CDR2 FQNNGV. V lost 2 bases and J 0 bases, leaving 24 bases between the germline ends. The CDR3 has 20 amino acids. The CDR3 DNA is TGTGCCAGCAGCTTATTCCCAGGAAGTAATTCGGACGGGAGCACAGATACGCAGTATTTT. Amino acids: CASSLFPGSNSDGSTDTQYF.

The chain uses TRBV7-9 and TRBJ1-1; the match to TRBD1 covers 7 bases. J was trimmed by 1 base and V by 4 bases; bases with no gene match: 6. This CDR3 contains 15 residues. Germline V gene sequence: CDR1 SEHNR, CDR2 FQNEAQ (reference sequence). The CDR3 region is CASSWGTARNTEAFF. The CDR3 DNA follows: TGTGCCAGCAGCTGGGGGACAGCTCGGAACACTGAAGCTTTCTTT. Filled out from reference TRBV7-9 and TRBJ1-1, the complete variable domain reads DTGVSQNPRHKITKRGQNVTFRCDPISEHNRLYWYRQTLGQGPEFLTYFQNEAQLEKSRLLSDRFSAERPKGSFSTLEIQRTEQGDSAMYLCASSWGTARNTEAFFGQGTRLTVV.

The V gene is TRBV2, the J gene TRBJ2-2; 11 positions match TRBD2. The CDR3 sequence is 14 residues long. From germline, CDR1 is SNHLY and CDR2 FYNNEI. The V segment lost 7 bases and the J segment 5 bases; nucleotides outside the gene matches: 3. The CDR3 protein is CASKGTSGTGELFF. CDR3 sequence (DNA): TGTGCCAGCAAGGGGACTAGCGGAACCGGGGAGCTGTTTTTT. Complete variable domain (other parts from reference TRBV2 and TRBJ2-2): EPEVTQTPSHQVTQMGQEVILRCVPISNHLYFYWYRQILGQKVEFLVSFYNNEISEKSEIFDDQFSVERPDGSNFTLKIRSTKLEDSAMYFCASKGTSGTGELFFGEGSRLTVL.

V gene TRBV5-1 combines with J gene TRBJ2-5, with 9 bases fitting TRBD2. The CDR3 has 15 amino acids. Germline CDR1 and CDR2: SGHRS and YFSETQ. V lost 4 bases and J lost 4; bases outside the gene matches: 8. This CDR3 reads CASSLRGGAGETQYF. The CDR3 coding sequence is TGCGCCAGCAGCCTCCGCGGGGGGGCAGGAGAGACCCAGTACTTC.

This clonotype was picked up a small number of times. This rearrangement joins TRBV3-1 to TRBJ2-5; D is uncertain. The V end was cut by 2 bases, the J end by 5 bases, with 9 bases between. This CDR3 contains 13 residues. The germline V gene has CDR1 LGHDT and CDR2 YNNKEL (reference sequence). The CDR3 loop reads CASSQSPRETQYF. In nucleotides, the CDR3 is TGTGCCAGCAGCCAATCCCCTCGGGAGACCCAGTACTTC.

This clonotype has a count of ten or more. The CDR3 DNA follows: TGTGCCAGCAGCTCTAGGGGGGGGACTGAAGCTTTCTTT. Translating gives CASSSRGGTEAFF. The chain is built from TRBV7-2 and TRBJ1-1; D perhaps matches TRBD1 (6 bases). CDR3 length equals 13 residues. With 4 bases removed from V and 5 bases from J, the gap between germline ends came to 11 bases. The germline gives CDR1 SGHTA, CDR2 FQGNSA.

The genes are TRBV28 and TRBJ1-2; 9 positions agree with TRBD1. Germline V gene sequence: CDR1 MDHEN, CDR2 SYDVKM. With V trimmed by 6 bases and J by 5 bases, 10 bases remained unmatched. This CDR3 has 15 residues. CDR3 nucleotides: TGTGCCAGCAGACGAACAGGGGGCAGGGGTTATGGCTACACCTTC. Its translation: CASRRTGGRGYGYTF.